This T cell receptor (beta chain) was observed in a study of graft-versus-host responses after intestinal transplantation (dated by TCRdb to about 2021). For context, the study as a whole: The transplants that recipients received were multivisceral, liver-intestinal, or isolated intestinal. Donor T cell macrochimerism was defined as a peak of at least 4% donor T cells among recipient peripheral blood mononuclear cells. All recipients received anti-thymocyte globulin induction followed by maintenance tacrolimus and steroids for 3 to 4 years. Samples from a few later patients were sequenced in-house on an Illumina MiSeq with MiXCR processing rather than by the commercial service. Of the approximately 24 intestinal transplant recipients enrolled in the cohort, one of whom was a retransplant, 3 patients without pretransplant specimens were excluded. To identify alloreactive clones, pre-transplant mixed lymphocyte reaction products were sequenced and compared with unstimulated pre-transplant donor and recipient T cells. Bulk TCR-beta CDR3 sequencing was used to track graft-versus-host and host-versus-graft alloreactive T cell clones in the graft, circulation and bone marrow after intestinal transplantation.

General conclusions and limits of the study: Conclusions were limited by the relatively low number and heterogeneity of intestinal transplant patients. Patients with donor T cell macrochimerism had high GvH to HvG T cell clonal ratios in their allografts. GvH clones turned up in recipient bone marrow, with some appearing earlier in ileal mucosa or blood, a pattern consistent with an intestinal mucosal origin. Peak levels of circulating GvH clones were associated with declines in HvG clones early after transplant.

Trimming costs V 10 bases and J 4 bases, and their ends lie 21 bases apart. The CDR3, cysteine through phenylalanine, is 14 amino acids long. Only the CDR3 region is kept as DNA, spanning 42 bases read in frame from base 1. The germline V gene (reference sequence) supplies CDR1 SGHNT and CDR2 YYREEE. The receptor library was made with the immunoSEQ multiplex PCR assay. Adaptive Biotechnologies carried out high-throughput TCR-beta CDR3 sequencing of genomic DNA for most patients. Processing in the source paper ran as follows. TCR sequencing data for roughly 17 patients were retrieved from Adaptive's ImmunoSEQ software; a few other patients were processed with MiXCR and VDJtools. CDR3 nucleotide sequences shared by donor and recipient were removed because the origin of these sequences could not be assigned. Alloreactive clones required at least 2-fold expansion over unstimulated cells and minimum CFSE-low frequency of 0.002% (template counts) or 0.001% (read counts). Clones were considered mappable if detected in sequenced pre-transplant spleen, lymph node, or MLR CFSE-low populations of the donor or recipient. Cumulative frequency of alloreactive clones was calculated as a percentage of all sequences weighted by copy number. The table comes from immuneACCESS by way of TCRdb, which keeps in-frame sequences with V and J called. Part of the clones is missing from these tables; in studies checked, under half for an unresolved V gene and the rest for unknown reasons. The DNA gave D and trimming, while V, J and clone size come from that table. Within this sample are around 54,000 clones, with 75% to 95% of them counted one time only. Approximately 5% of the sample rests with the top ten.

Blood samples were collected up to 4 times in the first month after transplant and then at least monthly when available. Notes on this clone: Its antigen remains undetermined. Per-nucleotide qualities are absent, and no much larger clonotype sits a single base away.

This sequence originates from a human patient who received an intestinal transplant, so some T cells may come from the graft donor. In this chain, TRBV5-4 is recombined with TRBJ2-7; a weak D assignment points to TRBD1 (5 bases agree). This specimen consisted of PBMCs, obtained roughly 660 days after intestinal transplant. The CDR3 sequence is CASEGVDNRYEQYF. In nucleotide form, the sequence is TGTGCCTCCGAAGGAGTGGACAACAGATACGAGCAGTACTTC.